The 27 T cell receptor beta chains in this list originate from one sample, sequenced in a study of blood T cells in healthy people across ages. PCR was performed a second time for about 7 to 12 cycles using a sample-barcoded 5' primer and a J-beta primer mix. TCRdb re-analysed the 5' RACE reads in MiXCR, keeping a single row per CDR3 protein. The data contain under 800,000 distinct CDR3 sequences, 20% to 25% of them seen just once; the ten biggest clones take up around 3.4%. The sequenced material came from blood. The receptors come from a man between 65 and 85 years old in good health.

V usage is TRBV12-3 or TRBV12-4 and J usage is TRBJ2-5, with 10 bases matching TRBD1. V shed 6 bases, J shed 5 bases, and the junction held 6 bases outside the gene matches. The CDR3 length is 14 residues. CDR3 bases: TGTGCCAGCAGGGGACAGGGGACGTATGAGACCCAGTACTTC. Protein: CASRGQGTYETQYF.

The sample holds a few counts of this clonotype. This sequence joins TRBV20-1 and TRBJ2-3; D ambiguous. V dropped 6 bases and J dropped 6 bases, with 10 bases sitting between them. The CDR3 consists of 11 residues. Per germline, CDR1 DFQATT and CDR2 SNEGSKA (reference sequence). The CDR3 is CSAAPRDTQYF. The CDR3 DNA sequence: TGCAGTGCCGCGCCAAGGGATACGCAGTATTTT.

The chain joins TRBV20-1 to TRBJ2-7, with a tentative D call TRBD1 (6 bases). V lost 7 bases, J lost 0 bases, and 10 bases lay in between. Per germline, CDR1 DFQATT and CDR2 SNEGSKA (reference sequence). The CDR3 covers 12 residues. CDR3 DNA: TGCAGTGTTGGGACATTCTCCTACGAGCAGTACTTC. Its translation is CSVGTFSYEQYF.

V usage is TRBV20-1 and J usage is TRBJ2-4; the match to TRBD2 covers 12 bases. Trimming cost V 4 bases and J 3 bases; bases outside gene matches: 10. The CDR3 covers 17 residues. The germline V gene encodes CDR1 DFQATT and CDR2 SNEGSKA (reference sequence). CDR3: CSAIGLAGLAGKNIQYF. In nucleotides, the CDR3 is TGCAGTGCTATAGGACTAGCGGGGTTAGCGGGCAAAAACATTCAGTACTTC.

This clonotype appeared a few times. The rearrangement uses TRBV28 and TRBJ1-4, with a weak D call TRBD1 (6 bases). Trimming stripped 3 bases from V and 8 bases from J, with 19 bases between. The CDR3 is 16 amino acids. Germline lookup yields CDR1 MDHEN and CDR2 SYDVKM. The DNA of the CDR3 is TGTGCCAGCAGTTTTCTTGGGGCAGGGGTCGGAGAAAAACTGTTTTTT. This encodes CASSFLGAGVGEKLFF.

The CDR3 here is CATSRDSGNEQFF. In DNA form, the CDR3 reads TGTGCCACCAGCAGAGATTCGGGGAATGAGCAGTTCTTC. The V and J genes are TRBV15 and TRBJ2-1; weak D call: TRBD2 (5 bases). Germline CDR1 LNHNV, CDR2 YYDKDF (reference sequence). This CDR3 is built from 13 residues. Deletions cut 0 bases from V and 7 bases from J, with 7 bases between.

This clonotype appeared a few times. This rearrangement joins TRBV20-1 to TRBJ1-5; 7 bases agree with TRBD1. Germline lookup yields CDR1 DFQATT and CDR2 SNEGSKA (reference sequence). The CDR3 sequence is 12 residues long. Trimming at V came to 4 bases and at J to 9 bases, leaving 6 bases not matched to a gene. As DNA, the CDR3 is TGCAGTGCTATTGACAGGGTCCCGCCCCAGCATTTT. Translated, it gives CSAIDRVPPQHF.

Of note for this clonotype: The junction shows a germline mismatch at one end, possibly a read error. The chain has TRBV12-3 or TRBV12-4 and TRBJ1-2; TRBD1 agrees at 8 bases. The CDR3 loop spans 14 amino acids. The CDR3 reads CASSPTGAGYGCTF. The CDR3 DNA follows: TGTGCCAGCAGTCCGACAGGGGCCGGCTATGGCTGCACCTTC.

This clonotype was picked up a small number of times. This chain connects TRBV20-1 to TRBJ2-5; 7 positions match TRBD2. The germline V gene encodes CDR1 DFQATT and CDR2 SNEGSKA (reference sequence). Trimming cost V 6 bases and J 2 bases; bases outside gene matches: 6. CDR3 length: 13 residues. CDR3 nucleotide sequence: TGCAGTGCCCCCGCTAGCGGACAAGAGACCCAGTACTTC. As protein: CSAPASGQETQYF.

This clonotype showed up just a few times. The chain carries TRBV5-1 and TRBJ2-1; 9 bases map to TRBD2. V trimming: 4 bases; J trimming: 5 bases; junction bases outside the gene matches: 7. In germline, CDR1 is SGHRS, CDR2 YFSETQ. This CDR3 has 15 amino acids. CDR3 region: CASSNSGGSHNEQFF. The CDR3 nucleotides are TGCGCCAGCAGCAACAGCGGGGGGAGCCACAATGAGCAGTTCTTC.

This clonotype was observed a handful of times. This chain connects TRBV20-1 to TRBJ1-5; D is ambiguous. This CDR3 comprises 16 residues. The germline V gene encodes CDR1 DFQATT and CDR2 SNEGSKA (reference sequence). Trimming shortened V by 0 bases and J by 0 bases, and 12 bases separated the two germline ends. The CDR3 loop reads CSARDQNPFSNQPQHF. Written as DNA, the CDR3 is TGCAGTGCTAGAGATCAGAACCCCTTTAGCAATCAGCCCCAGCATTTT.

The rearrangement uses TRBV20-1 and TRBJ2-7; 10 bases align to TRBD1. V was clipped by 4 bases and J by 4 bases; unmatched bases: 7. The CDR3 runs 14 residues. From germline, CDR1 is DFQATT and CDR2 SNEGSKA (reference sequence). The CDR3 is CSAIDRDRGYEQYF. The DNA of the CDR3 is TGCAGTGCTATTGACCGGGACAGGGGTTACGAGCAGTACTTC.

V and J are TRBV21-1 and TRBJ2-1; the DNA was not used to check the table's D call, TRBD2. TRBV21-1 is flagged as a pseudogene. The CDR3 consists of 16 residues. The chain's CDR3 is CASSNQVARGYNEQFF. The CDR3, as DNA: TGTGCCAGCAGCAATCAAGTCGCGAGGGGCTACAATGAGCAGTTCTTC.

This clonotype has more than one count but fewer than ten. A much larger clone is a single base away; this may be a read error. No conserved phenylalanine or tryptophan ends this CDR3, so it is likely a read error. The CDR3 nucleotides read TGTGCCAGCAGCTTAGTCGCGGCGGCTAGCGGAAACTACGAGCAGTACCTC. It encodes CASSLVAAASGNYEQYL. J is TRBJ2-7 and V is TRBV5-5; TRBD2 agrees at 7 bases. The CDR3 is 17 residues long. Losses at the gene ends were 2 bases for V and 3 bases for J; bases not matched to a gene: 14. Germline V gene lookup returns CDR1 SGHKS and CDR2 YYEKEE (reference sequence).

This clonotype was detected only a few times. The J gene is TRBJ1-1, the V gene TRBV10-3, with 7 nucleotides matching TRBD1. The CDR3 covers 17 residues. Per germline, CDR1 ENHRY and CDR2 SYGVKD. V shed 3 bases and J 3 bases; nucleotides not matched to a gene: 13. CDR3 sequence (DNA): TGTGCCATCAGTGACCCGAGATTCGACAGGGCGGACACTGAAGCTTTCTTT. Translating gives CAISDPRFDRADTEAFF.

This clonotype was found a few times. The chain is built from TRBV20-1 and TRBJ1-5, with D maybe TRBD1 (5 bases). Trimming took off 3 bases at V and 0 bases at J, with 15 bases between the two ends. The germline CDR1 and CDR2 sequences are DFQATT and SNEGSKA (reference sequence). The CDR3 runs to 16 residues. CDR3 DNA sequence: TGCAGTGCTAGTTTCGGGGCCCCACATAGCAATCAGCCCCAGCATTTT. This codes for CSASFGAPHSNQPQHF.

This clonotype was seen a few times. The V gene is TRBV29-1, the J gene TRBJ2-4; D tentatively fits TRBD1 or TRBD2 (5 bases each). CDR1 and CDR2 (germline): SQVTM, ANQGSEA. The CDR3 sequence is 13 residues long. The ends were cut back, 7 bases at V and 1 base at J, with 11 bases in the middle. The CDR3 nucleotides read TGCAGCGCGAGGGGTATGGCCAAAAACATTCAGTACTTC. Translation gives CSARGMAKNIQYF.

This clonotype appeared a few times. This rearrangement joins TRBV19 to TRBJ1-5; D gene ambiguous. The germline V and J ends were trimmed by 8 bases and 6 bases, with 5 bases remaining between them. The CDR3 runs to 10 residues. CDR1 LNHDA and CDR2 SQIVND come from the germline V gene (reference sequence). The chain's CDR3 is CASGGQPQHF. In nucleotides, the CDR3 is TGTGCCAGTGGAGGTCAGCCCCAGCATTTT.

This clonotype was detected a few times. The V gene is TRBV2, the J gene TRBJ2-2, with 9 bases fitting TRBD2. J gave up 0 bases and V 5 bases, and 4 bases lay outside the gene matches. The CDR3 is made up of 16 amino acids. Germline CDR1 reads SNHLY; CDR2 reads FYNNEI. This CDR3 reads CASSPIAGANTGELFF. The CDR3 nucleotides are TGTGCCAGCAGTCCAATAGCGGGGGCGAACACCGGGGAGCTGTTTTTT.

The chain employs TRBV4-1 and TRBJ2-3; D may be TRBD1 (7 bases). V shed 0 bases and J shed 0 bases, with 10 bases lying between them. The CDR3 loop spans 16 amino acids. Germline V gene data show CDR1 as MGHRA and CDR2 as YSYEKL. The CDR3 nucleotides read TGCGCCAGCAGCCAAGATGCGGGACAGAGCACAGATACGCAGTATTTT. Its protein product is CASSQDAGQSTDTQYF.

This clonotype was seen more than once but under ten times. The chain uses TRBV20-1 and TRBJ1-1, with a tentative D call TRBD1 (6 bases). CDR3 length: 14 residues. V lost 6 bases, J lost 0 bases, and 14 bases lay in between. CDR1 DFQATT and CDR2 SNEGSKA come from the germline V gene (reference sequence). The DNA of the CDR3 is TGCAGTGCGACTCGGGGGGGCATGAACACTGAAGCTTTCTTT. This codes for CSATRGGMNTEAFF.

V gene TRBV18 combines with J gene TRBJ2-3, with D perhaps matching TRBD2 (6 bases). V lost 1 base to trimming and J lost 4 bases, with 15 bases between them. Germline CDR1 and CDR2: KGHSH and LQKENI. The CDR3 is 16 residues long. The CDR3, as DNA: TGTGCCAGCTCACCACGGGGGAGGAACAATCCAGATACGCAGTATTTT. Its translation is CASSPRGRNNPDTQYF.

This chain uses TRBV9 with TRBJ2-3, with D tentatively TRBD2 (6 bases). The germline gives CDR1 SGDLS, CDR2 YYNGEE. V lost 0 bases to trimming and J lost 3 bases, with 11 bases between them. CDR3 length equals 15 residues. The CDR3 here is CASSVAGRSTDTQYF. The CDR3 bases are TGTGCCAGCAGCGTAGCTGGGAGGTCGACAGATACGCAGTATTTT.

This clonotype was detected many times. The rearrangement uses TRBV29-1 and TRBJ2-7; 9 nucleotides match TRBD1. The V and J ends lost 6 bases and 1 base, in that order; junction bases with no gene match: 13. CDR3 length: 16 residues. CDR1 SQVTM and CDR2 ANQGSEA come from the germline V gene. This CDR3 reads CSVAGTGSTPSYEQYF. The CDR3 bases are TGCAGCGTCGCCGGGACAGGGAGTACCCCATCCTACGAGCAGTACTTC.

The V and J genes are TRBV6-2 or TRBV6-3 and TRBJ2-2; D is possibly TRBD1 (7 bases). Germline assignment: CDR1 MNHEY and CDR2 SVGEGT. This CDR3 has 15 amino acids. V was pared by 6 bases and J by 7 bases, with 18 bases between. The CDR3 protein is CASRRAGQIFGELFF. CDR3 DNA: TGTGCCAGCAGGCGTGCGGGACAGATCTTCGGGGAGCTGTTTTTT.

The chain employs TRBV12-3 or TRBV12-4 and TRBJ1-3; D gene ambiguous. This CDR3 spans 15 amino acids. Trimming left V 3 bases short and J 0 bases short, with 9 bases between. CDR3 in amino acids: CASSFGRNSGNTIYF. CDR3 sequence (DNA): TGTGCCAGCAGTTTTGGCAGAAACTCTGGAAACACCATATATTTT.

DNA for the CDR3: TGTGCCAGCAGCCGTAGTGCCTCTAGCACAGATACGCAGTATTTT. Residues: CASSRSASSTDTQYF. This chain connects TRBV7-9 to TRBJ2-3; no definite D call. The CDR3 consists of 15 residues. Between the trimmed V and J ends, which lost 5 bases and 0 bases, there was a span of 12 bases. Germline assignment: CDR1 SEHNR and CDR2 FQNEAQ (reference sequence).